The TCR beta chain under discussion was sequenced for a study of beta chain features in type 1 diabetes. Whole-study results and caveats: There were fewer insertions and more deletions at the VDJ junctions of type 1 diabetes patients. Shorter TCRB CDR3s, moderately but significantly so, were found in Type 1 diabetes patients in all four CD4+ subsets. PCR might favor shorter templates, equally in patients and controls.

To note about this clone: Its antigen is not known.

Every isolated RNA sample was fully reverse transcribed, so sequencing captured expressed TCRB transcripts. Naive, central memory and regulatory T cell samples averaged approximately 3.9 million immunoSEQ reads each. Using immunoSEQ multiplex PCR, the repertoire was profiled, and TCRdb retains in-frame clones only, with some absent. Of more than 100,000 clones listed, 9% are singletons. CDR3 size: 15 residues. Germline V lookup: CDR1 SGDLS, CDR2 YYNGEE. The J segment lost 2 bases and the V segment lost 0 bases, leaving 4 bases of the junction unmatched. A single heparinised draw of approximately 0.12 L on average was taken per donor.

The material sequenced was central memory CD4+ T cells from blood. This rearrangement joins TRBV9 to TRBJ2-5, with 7 bases that match TRBD2. This clonotype was sampled from a man aged 30-40 years with type 1 diabetes. DNA for the CDR3: TGTGCCAGCAGCGTAGATCAGGGAGGGCAAGAGACCCAGTACTTC. It is translated as CASSVDQGGQETQYF.